This T cell receptor (beta chain) was sequenced in a study of blood T cell repertoires in COVID-19. Using immunoSEQ multiplex PCR, the repertoire was profiled, and TCRdb retains in-frame clones only, with some absent. The sample records about 140,000 clones, 80% to 85% being singletons. Per the germline V gene, CDR1 is SGHNT and CDR2 is YYREEE (reference sequence). The CDR3 sequence is 13 residues long. V was pared by 0 bases and J by 3 bases, with 6 bases between. The sequencing sample was made of peripheral blood. This clonotype originated in a woman in her sixties or seventies with acute or convalescent COVID-19. The chain is built from TRBV5-4 and TRBJ1-2; D not resolved. CDR3 sequence reads: CASSLESDYGYTF. The CDR3 DNA reads TGTGCCAGCAGCTTGGAGTCGGACTATGGCTACACCTTC.